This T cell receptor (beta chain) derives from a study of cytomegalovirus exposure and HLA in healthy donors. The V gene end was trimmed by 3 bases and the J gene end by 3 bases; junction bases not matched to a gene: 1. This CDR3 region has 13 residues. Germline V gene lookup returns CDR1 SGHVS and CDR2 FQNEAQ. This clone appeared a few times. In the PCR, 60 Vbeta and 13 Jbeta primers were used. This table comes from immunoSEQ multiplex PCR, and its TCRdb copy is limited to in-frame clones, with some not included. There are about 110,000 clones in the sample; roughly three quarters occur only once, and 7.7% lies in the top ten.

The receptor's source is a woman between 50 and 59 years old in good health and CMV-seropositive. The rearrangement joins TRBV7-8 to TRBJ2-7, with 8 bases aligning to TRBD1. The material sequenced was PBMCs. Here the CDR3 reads CASSFDRGYEQYF. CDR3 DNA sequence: TGTGCCAGCAGCTTCGACAGGGGCTACGAGCAGTACTTC.